Each of the 5 T cell receptor beta chains below was sequenced from the same sample in a study of identical twins. TCRdb fed the 5' RACE reads into MiXCR, producing one record per CDR3 protein. Of under 800,000 distinct CDR3 sequences in the sample, 21% were seen once. The sample was also reused in another study, on T cells expressing NK-cell markers.

Sample: PBMCs. The receptors originated from a woman between 18 and 30 years old in good health.

This clonotype was counted between two and nine times. This chain links TRBV11-3 with TRBJ2-1; 8 bases agree with TRBD1. The CDR3 loop spans 15 amino acids. V dropped 3 bases and J dropped 7; count of bases not matched to a gene: 8. Germline loops: CDR1 SGHNT, CDR2 YENEEA. CDR3 region: CASSLDRDPRNEQFF. The CDR3, as DNA: TGTGCCAGCAGCTTGGACAGGGACCCTAGGAATGAGCAGTTCTTC.

The rearrangement uses TRBV9 and TRBJ2-1; TRBD2 matches 8 bases. Germline V gene sequence: CDR1 SGDLS, CDR2 YYNGEE. There are 16 residues in the CDR3. The V and J ends lost 3 bases and 9 bases, in that order; junction bases with no gene match: 14. As DNA, the CDR3 is TGTGCCAGCAGCGCCCGCGAAGCGGGAGAGGTGGGTGAGCAGTTCTTC. This sequence encodes CASSAREAGEVGEQFF.

J is TRBJ1-1 and V is TRBV12-3 or TRBV12-4; D uncertain. The V end lost 5 bases, the J end lost 4 bases, and 5 bases lay between the germline ends. This CDR3 contains 11 residues. CDR3 DNA: TGTGCCAGCAGTATTACCACTGAAGCTTTCTTT. It is translated as CASSITTEAFF.

The rearrangement uses TRBV7-3 and TRBJ2-6; 8 nucleotides match TRBD1. CDR1 is SGHTA, CDR2 FQGTGA, per germline. Trimming at V came to 9 bases and at J to 0 bases, leaving 7 bases not matched to a gene. The CDR3 contains 16 residues. This chain's CDR3 is CASRQGTSSGANVLTF. The CDR3 DNA sequence: TGTGCCAGTAGACAGGGGACCTCCTCTGGGGCCAACGTCCTGACTTTC.

The V gene is TRBV29-1, the J gene TRBJ2-7, with 9 bases lining up with TRBD2. The CDR3 spans 13 residues. Germline assignment: CDR1 SQVTM and CDR2 ANQGSEA. Trimming took 4 bases from V and 6 from J; bases not matched to a gene: 7. The CDR3 coding sequence is TGCAGCGTTGCAGGCCTAGCGGGATTCGAGCAGTACTTC. Translated, it gives CSVAGLAGFEQYF.